The rows below give T cell receptor beta chains drawn from one sample of a study of blood T cell repertoires in COVID-19. Sequencing used immunoSEQ multiplex PCR; TCRdb keeps in-frame clones, though not all of them. This sample has about 430,000 clones, with approximately 90% found just once. Sequenced material: PBMCs or T cells enriched from blood (not recorded which). Receptor source: a woman aged 25 to 39 with acute COVID-19. The CDR3 runs from the conserved cysteine through the conserved F or W. A D gene is named only where the DNA matches it firmly. The listing skips clone size in some rows; elsewhere it reads once, few, many or a size class.

j_call d_call clone_size v_call cdr3_nt cdr3_aa
TRBJ1-2 NA NA TRBV13 TGTGCCAGCAGCCTCCATGGCGTTGGGCACTATGGCTACACCTTC CASSLHGVGHYGYTF
TRBJ1-2 NA NA TRBV12-3/TRBV12-4 TGTGCCAGCAGCACAGGGAAGCGAGGCTACACCTTC CASSTGKRGYTF
TRBJ1-4 NA NA TRBV3-1/TRBV3-2 TGTGCCAGCAGCCTTTCTGGAGGGGAAAAACTGTTTTTT CASSLSGGEKLFF
TRBJ2-1 TRBD1 NA TRBV5-1 TGCGCCAGCAGCTTGGAGGGGGCGAGCTACAATGAGCAGTTCTTC CASSLEGASYNEQFF
TRBJ2-1 NA NA TRBV21-1 TGTGCCAGCAGCAAAGAGGCGGGTACTATACTGAGCTCCTACAATGAGCAGTTCTTC CASSKEAGTILSSYNEQFF
TRBJ2-3 TRBD2 NA TRBV7-7 TGTGCCAGCAGCCCCCTGGGGGGGGCAGATACGCAGTATTTT CASSPLGGADTQYF
TRBJ1-1 TRBD1 NA TRBV13 TGTGCCAGCCAGGGGACAGGGGGCCTGGGGGAGAACACTGAAGCTTTCTTT CASQGTGGLGENTEAFF
TRBJ1-2 NA NA TRBV11-2 TGTGCCAGCAGCCTCACGGGAGTCGATGGCTACACCTTC CASSLTGVDGYTF
TRBJ1-1 TRBD1 NA TRBV6-5 TGTGCCAGCAGTTACGGGACAGGGGTTAGGGGCACTGAAGCTTTCTTT CASSYGTGVRGTEAFF
TRBJ2-7 NA NA TRBV3-1/TRBV3-2 TGTGCCAGCAGCCTTCGGGGGGCTGAAGAGCAGTACTTC CASSLRGAEEQYF
TRBJ2-3 NA NA TRBV30 TGTGCCTGGAGTGAGGACAGTACAGATACGCAGTATTTT CAWSEDSTDTQYF
TRBJ2-7 TRBD2 NA TRBV29-1 TGCAGCGCCGGGAGGGGCTACGAGCAGTACTTC CSAGRGYEQYF
TRBJ2-1 TRBD2 NA TRBV20-1 TGCAGTGCTAGTCTACTAGCGGGGGGCTTAAGCTCCTACAATGAGCAGTTCTTC CSASLLAGGLSSYNEQFF
TRBJ2-1 TRBD2 NA TRBV10-3 TGTGCCATCAGTAGCCAGACTAGCGGGGGGTACAATGAGCAGTTCTTC CAISSQTSGGYNEQFF
TRBJ1-2 NA NA TRBV4-3 TGCGCCAGCAGCCAAGATCTTGTTGTGTCCTATGGCTACACCTTC CASSQDLVVSYGYTF
TRBJ2-5 TRBD1 once TRBV11-2 TGTGCCAGCAGCTCCACACTGGGACAGGGGTTGGAAGAGACCCAGTACTTC CASSSTLGQGLEETQYF
TRBJ2-1 NA few TRBV18 TGTGCCAGCTCACAAGGAGGTGAGCAGTTCTTC CASSQGGEQFF
TRBJ2-1 TRBD1 NA TRBV7-9 TGTGCCAGCAGCTTAGCCGGGACAGGGGATCATGAGCAGTTCTTC CASSLAGTGDHEQFF
TRBJ1-1 NA NA TRBV7-2 TGTGCCAGCAGCTTAGCTAGAGGAACGGCTGAAGCTTTCTTT CASSLARGTAEAFF
TRBJ2-2 NA NA TRBV6-6 TGTGCCAGCTCTCGGGGTTACGGGTCCGGGGAGCTGTTTTTT CASSRGYGSGELFF
TRBJ1-3 NA NA TRBV7-3 TGTGCCAGCAGCCTTGGAGTGTCTGGAAACACCATATATTTT CASSLGVSGNTIYF
TRBJ1-3 NA NA TRBV30 TGTGCCTGGAGTGCCGACACGAGAAACACCATATATTTT CAWSADTRNTIYF
TRBJ2-1 NA few TRBV5-4 TGTGCCAGCAGCCCCAGGGGTCTAAGCTCCTACAATGAGCAGTTCTTC CASSPRGLSSYNEQFF
TRBJ2-2 TRBD2 NA TRBV25-1 TGTGCGACCCGGGGGGCCGGGGAGCTGTTTTTT CATRGAGELFF
TRBJ1-4 NA once TRBV6-1 TGTGCCAGCAGTGTGGCACACCGTGCAACTAATGAAAAACTGTTTTTT CASSVAHRATNEKLFF
TRBJ1-2 TRBD1 NA TRBV2 TGTGCCAGCAGGGGACAGGGCCCCTATGGCTACACCTTC CASRGQGPYGYTF
TRBJ1-4 NA NA TRBV5-1 TGCGCCAGCAGCCGAGGGGGTCTTGCAACTAATGAAAAACTGTTTTTT CASSRGGLATNEKLFF
TRBJ1-1 NA NA TRBV19 TGTGCCAGTAGTATTGACAGGCTGAACACTGAAGCTTTCTTT CASSIDRLNTEAFF
TRBJ2-7 TRBD2 NA TRBV13 TGTGCCAGCAGCTTGCTTAGCGGGCGAAAGTCCTACGAGCAGTACTTC CASSLLSGRKSYEQYF
TRBJ2-3 NA NA TRBV27 TGTGCCAGCAGTATACAGGGTCGAGATACGCAGTATTTT CASSIQGRDTQYF
TRBJ2-2 TRBD1 NA TRBV5-8 TGTGCCAGCAGCCTTGGACAGGGGGTCACCGGGGAGCTGTTTTTT CASSLGQGVTGELFF
TRBJ2-1 TRBD2 NA TRBV10-3 TGTGCCGTCCAAATCTCGGGGGGGGAATATGAGCAGTTCTTC CAVQISGGEYEQFF
TRBJ2-1 NA NA TRBV6-5 TGTGCCAGCAGTAGAGGCGATGAGCAGTTCTTC CASSRGDEQFF
TRBJ1-6 TRBD1 NA TRBV25-1 TGTGCCAGCAGCCTAATAGGGACAGCCAATTCACCCCTCCACTTT CASSLIGTANSPLHF
TRBJ2-1 NA NA TRBV2 TGTGCCAGCAGTGGGACAGTTTACAATGAGCAGTTCTTC CASSGTVYNEQFF
TRBJ1-1 NA NA TRBV2 TGTGCCAGAGGACAGAACACTGAAGCTTTCTTT CARGQNTEAFF
TRBJ1-4 NA once TRBV7-9 TGTGCCAGCAGCTTACTGGGAGCAACTAATGAAAAACTGTTTTTT CASSLLGATNEKLFF
TRBJ2-7 NA NA TRBV3-1/TRBV3-2 TGTGCCAGCAGCCAAGGACTGCGCTCCTACGAGCAGTACTTC CASSQGLRSYEQYF
TRBJ2-3 NA NA TRBV5-1 TGCGCCAGCAGCCCGCCGAATTACGACGGGGATACGCAGTATTTT CASSPPNYDGDTQYF
TRBJ2-1 NA NA TRBV9 TGTGCCAGCAGCCCCCCGCGGCAGAATGAGCAGTTCTTC CASSPPRQNEQFF
TRBJ1-4 TRBD1 few TRBV5-4 TGTGCCAGCAGCCGTGGGACAGGGAAGGAAAAACTGTTTTTT CASSRGTGKEKLFF
TRBJ1-1 NA NA TRBV7-2 TGTGCCAGCAGCTTTAGGACACAGAACGCTGCTGAAGCTTTCTTT CASSFRTQNAAEAFF
TRBJ1-6 NA NA TRBV19 TGTGCCAGTAGTTCCGCCGGGGTTCCTAATTCACCCCTCCACTTT CASSSAGVPNSPLHF
TRBJ1-1 NA NA TRBV7-9 TGTGCCAGCAGCTTAATCGTGTCGGGTAGTCCTGAAGCTTTCTTT CASSLIVSGSPEAFF
TRBJ1-4 TRBD1 NA TRBV27 TGTGCCACAGCTGCAGGACAGGGAGCCTCCTATAATGAAAAACTGTTTTTT CATAAGQGASYNEKLFF
TRBJ2-7 NA once TRBV7-2 TGTGCCAGCAGCTTATACGGACAATCCTACGAGCAGTACTTC CASSLYGQSYEQYF
TRBJ1-4 TRBD1 NA TRBV2 TGTGCCAGCAGTCGGGGGACAGATGAAAAACTGTTTTTT CASSRGTDEKLFF